The table lists the clone carrying this T cell receptor beta chain with a few counts. This CDR3 spans 13 amino acids. CDR1 is MNHNS, CDR2 SASEGT, per germline. V was clipped by 6 bases and J by 0 bases, with 8 bases between them. These data are taken from a study of OX40 agonist ivuxolimab in advanced cancers. Patients who had autoimmune disease history or got systemic immunosuppression were left out. Libraries were prepared by immunoSEQ multiplex PCR; TCRdb keeps only in-frame clonotypes and omits some of them. The profile shows 80,000 to 100,000 clones, roughly 94% of them singletons. This specimen consisted of CD4+ or CD8+ T cells sorted from blood, obtained in a trial of the OX40 agonist ivuxolimab. This chain connects TRBV6-1 to TRBJ1-1, with a possible D match to TRBD1 (5 bases). This clonotype originated in an adult with an advanced solid tumor such as melanoma, head and neck, liver or kidney cancer. The CDR3 DNA follows: TGTGCCAGCAGAGAGGACATGAACACTGAAGCTTTCTTT. This gives the protein CASREDMNTEAFF.